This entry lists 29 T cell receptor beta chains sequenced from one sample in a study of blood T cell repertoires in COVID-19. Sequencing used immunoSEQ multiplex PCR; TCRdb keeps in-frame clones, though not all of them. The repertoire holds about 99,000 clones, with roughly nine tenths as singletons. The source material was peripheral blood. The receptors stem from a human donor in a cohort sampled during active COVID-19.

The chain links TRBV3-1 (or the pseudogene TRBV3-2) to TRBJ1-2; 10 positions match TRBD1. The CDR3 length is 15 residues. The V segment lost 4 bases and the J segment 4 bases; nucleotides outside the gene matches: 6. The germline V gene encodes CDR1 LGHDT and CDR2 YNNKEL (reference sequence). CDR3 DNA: TGTGCCAGCAGCCTCGGGACAGGGGAGGGCTATGGCTACACCTTC. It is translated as CASSLGTGEGYGYTF.

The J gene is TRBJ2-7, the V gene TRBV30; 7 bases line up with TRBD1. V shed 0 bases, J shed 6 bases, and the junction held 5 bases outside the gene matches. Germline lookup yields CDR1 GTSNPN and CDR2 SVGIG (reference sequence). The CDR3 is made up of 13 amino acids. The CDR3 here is CAWSVQGKGEQYF. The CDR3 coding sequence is TGTGCCTGGAGTGTACAGGGGAAGGGCGAGCAGTACTTC.

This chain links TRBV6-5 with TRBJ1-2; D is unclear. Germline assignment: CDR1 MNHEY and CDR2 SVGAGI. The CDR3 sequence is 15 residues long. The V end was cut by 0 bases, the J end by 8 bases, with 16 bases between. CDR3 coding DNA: TGTGCCAGCAGTTACTCGAACAGAGCCCTCCTAGGCTACACCTTC. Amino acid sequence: CASSYSNRALLGYTF.

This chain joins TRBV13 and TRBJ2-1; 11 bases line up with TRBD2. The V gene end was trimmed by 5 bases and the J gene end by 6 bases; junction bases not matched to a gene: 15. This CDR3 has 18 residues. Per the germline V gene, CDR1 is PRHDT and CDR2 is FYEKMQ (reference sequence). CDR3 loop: CASSITYSGTSGANEQFF. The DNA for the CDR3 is TGTGCCAGCAGCATTACATATTCCGGGACTAGCGGAGCCAATGAGCAGTTCTTC.

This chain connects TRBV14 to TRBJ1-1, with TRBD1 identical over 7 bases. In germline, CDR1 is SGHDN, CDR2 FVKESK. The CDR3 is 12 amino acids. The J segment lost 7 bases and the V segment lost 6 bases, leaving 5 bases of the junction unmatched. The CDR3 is CASSYAGGEAFF. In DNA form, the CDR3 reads TGTGCCAGCAGTTACGCAGGGGGTGAAGCTTTCTTT.

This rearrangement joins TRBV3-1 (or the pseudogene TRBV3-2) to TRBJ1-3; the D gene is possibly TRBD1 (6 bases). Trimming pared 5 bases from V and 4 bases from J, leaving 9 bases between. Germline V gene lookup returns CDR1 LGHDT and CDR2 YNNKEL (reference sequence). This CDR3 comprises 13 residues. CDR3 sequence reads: CASSYQGGNTIYF. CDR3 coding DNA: TGTGCCAGCAGCTACCAGGGGGGAAACACCATATATTTT.

CDR3 nucleotide sequence: TGTGCCAGCAGCTTAGGGTCGGCACTAGACACCGGGGAGCTGTTTTTT. Amino acid sequence: CASSLGSALDTGELFF. V usage is TRBV11-1 and J usage is TRBJ2-2; possible D gene TRBD2, 5 bases. CDR3 length: 16 residues. V shed 1 base and J shed 3 bases, with 12 bases lying between them. In germline, CDR1 is SGHAT, CDR2 FQDESV (reference sequence).

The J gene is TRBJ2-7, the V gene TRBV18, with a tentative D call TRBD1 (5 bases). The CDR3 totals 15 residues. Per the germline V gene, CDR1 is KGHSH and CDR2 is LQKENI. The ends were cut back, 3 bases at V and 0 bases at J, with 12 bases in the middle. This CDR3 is CASSPTARDSYEQYF. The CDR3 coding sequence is TGTGCCAGCTCACCGACGGCCAGGGACTCCTACGAGCAGTACTTC.

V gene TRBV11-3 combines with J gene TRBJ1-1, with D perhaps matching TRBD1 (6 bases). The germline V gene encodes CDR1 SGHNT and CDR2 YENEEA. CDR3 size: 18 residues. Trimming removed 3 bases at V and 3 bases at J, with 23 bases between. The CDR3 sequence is CASSLMDWVRDKYTEAFF. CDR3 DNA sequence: TGTGCCAGCAGCTTGATGGATTGGGTCCGGGACAAGTACACTGAAGCTTTCTTT.

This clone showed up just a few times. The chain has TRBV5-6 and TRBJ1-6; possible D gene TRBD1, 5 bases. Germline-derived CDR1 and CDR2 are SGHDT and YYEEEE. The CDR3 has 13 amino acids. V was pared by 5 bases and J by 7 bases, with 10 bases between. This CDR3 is CASSRRVNSPLHF. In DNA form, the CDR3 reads TGTGCCAGCAGTCGCAGGGTGAATTCACCCCTCCACTTT.

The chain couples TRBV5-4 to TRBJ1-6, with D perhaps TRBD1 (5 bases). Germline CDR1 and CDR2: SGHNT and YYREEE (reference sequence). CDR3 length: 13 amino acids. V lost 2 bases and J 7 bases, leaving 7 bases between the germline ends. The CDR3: CASSFGGNSPLHF. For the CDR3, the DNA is TGTGCCAGCAGCTTCGGGGGAAATTCACCCCTCCACTTT.

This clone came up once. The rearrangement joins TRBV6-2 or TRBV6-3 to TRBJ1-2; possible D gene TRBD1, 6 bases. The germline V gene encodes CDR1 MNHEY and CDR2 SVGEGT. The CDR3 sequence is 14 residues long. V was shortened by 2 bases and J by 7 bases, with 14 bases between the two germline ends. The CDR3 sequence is CASSYGNRVGGYTF. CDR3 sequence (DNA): TGTGCCAGCAGTTACGGTAACAGGGTCGGTGGCTACACCTTC.

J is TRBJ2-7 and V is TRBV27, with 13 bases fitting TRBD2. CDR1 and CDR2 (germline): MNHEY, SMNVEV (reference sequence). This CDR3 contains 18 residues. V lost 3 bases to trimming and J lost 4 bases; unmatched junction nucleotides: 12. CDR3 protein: CASSFRPLTSGRLYEQYF. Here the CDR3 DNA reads TGTGCCAGCAGTTTCCGACCCCTGACTAGCGGGAGGCTGTACGAGCAGTACTTC.

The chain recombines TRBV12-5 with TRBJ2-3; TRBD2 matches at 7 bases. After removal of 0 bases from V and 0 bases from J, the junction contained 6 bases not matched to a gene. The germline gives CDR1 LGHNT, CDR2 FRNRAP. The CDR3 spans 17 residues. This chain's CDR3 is CASGLVLAQASTDTQYF. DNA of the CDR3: TGTGCTAGTGGTTTGGTACTAGCGCAAGCTAGCACAGATACGCAGTATTTT. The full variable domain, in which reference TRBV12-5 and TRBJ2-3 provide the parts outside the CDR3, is DARVTQTPRHKVTEMGQEVTMRCQPILGHNTVFWYRQTMMQGLELLAYFRNRAPLDDSGMPKDRFSAEMPDATLATLKIQPSEPRDSAVYFCASGLVLAQASTDTQYFGPGTRLTVL.

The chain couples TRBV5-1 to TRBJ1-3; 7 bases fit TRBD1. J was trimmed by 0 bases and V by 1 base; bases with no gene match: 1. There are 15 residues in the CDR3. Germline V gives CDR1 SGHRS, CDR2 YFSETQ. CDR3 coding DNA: TGCGCCAGCAGCTTGTCAGGGGGCTCTGGAAACACCATATATTTT. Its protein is CASSLSGGSGNTIYF.

This chain's CDR3 is CASSLDSYQPQHF. The DNA of the CDR3 is TGCGCCAGCAGCTTGGACAGCTATCAGCCCCAGCATTTT. The chain recombines TRBV5-1 with TRBJ1-5, with D unclear. The V gene lost 0 bases and the J gene lost 5 bases, with 6 bases spanning the gap. CDR3 length: 13 amino acids. Germline assignment: CDR1 SGHRS and CDR2 YFSETQ.

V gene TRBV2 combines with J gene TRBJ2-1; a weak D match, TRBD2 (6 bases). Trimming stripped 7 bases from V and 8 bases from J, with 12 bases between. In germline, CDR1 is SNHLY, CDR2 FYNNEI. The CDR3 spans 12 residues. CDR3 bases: TGTGCCAGCAATAGACTAGTGGATGAGCAGTTCTTC. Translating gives CASNRLVDEQFF.

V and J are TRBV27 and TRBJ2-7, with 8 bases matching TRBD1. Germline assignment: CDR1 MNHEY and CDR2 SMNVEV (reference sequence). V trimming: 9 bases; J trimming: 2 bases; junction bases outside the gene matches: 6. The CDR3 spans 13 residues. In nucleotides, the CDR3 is TGTGCCAGGGCAGGGGGCCCCCCCTACGAGCAGTACTTC. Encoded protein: CARAGGPPYEQYF.

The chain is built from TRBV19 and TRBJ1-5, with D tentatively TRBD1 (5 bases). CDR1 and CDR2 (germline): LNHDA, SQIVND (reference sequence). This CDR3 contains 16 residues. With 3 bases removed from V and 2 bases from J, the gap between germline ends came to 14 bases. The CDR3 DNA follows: TGTGCCAGTAGTATTCTAGGGGCGGGAGGCAATCAGCCCCAGCATTTT. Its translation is CASSILGAGGNQPQHF.

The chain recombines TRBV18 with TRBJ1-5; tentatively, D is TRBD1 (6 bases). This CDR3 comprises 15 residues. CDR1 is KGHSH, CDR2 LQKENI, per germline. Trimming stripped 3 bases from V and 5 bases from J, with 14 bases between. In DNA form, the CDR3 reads TGTGCCAGCTCACCCACACGGGCAGGGGATCAGCCCCAGCATTTT. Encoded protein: CASSPTRAGDQPQHF. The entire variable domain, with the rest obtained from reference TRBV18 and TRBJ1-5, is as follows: NAGVMQNPRHLVRRRGQEARLRCSPMKGHSHVYWYRQLPEEGLKFMVYLQKENIIDESGMPKERFSAEFPKEGPSILRIQQVVRGDSAAYFCASSPTRAGDQPQHFGDGTRLSIL.

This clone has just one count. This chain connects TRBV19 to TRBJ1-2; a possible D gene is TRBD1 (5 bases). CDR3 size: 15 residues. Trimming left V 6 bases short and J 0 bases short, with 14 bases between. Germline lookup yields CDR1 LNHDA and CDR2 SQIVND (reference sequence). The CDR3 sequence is CASREGLLANYGYTF. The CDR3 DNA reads TGTGCCAGTAGGGAGGGACTTCTAGCTAACTATGGCTACACCTTC. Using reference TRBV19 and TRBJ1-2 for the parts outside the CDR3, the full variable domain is DGGITQSPKYLFRKEGQNVTLSCEQNLNHDAMYWYRQDPGQGLRLIYYSQIVNDFQKGDIAEGYSVSREKKESFPLTVTSAQKNPTAFYLCASREGLLANYGYTFGSGTRLTVV.

As DNA, the CDR3 is TGTGCCAGCAGCCGAATGGGACGGGAGGGGGAGACCCAGTACTTC. Encoded protein: CASSRMGREGETQYF. The chain is built from TRBV7-3 and TRBJ2-5; TRBD2 agrees at 8 bases. In germline, CDR1 is SGHTA, CDR2 FQGTGA. The V segment lost 5 bases and the J segment 5 bases; nucleotides outside the gene matches: 10. This CDR3 is built from 15 residues.

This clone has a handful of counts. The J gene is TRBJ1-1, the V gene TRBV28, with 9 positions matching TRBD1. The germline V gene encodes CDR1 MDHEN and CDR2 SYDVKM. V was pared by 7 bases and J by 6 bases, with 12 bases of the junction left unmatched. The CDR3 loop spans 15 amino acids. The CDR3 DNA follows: TGTGCCAGCATAACCGCGACAGGGGGTTCGCCTGAAGCTTTCTTT. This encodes CASITATGGSPEAFF.

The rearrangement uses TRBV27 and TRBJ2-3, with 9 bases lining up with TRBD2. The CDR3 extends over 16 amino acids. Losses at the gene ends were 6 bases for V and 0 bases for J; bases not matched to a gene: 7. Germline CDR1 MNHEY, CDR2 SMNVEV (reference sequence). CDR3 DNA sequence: TGTGCCAGCAGCTCAACTAGCGGGTTTAGCACAGATACGCAGTATTTT. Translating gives CASSSTSGFSTDTQYF.

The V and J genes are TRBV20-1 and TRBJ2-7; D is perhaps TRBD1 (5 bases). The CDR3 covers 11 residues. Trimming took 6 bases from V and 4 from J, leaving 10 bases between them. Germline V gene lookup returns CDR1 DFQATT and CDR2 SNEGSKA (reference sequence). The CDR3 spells CSARQGYEQYF. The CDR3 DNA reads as TGCAGTGCCCGCCAGGGTTACGAGCAGTACTTC.

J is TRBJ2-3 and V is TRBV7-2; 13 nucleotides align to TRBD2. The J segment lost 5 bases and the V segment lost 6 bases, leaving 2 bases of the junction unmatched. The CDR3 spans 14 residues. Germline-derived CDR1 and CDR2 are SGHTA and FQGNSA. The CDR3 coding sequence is TGTGCCAGCAGACTAGCGGGGGGGGGAGATACGCAGTATTTT. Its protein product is CASRLAGGGDTQYF.

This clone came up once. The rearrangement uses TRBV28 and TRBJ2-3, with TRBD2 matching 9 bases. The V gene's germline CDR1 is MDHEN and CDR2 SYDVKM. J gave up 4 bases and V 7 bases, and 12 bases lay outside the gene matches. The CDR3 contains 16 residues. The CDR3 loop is CASKIAGVGQADTQYF. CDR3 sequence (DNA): TGTGCCAGCAAGATAGCGGGAGTCGGTCAGGCAGATACGCAGTATTTT.

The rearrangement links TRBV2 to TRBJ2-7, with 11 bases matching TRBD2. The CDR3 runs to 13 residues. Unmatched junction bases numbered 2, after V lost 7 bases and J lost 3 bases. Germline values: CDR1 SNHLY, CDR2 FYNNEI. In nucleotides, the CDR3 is TGTGCCAGCACTACTAGCGGGAGCTACGAGCAGTACTTC. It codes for CASTTSGSYEQYF.

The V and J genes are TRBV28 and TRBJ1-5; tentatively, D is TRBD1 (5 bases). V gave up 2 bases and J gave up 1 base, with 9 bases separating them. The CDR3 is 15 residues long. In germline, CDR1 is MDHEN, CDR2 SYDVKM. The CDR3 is CASSLQGGSNQPQHF. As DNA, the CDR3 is TGTGCCAGCAGTTTACAGGGTGGGAGCAATCAGCCCCAGCATTTT.